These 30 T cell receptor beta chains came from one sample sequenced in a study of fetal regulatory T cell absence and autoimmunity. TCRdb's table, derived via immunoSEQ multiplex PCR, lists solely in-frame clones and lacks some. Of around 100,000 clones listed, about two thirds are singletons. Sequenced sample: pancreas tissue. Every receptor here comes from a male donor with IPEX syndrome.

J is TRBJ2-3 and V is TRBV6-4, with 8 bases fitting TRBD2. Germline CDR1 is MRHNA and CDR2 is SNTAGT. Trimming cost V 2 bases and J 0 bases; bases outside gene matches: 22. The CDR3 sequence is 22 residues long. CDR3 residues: CASSDGGQRGGAGPSSTDTQYF. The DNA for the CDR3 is TGTGCCAGCAGTGACGGCGGCCAACGGGGGGGGGCCGGCCCATCTAGCACAGATACGCAGTATTTT.

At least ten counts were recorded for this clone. The CDR3 coding sequence is TGTGCCAGCAGTTACAGGACCTGCACCGGGGAGCTGTTTTTT. It codes for CASSYRTCTGELFF. The chain links TRBV6-7 to TRBJ2-2, with D hard to call. Being an ORF, TRBV6-7 has a function that is uncertain. The germline V and J ends were trimmed by 2 bases and 4 bases, with 8 bases remaining between them. The CDR3 covers 14 residues.

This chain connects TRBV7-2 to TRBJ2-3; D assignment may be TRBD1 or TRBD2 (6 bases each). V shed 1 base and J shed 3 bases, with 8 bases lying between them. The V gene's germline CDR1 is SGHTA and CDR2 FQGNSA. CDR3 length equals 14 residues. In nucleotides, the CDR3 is TGTGCCAGCAGCTTAGGGAGGGGGACAGATACGCAGTATTTT. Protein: CASSLGRGTDTQYF.

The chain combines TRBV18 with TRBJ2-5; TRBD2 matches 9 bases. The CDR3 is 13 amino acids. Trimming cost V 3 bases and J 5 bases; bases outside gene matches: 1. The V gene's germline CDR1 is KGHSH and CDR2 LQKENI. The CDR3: CASSPGLAETQYF. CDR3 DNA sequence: TGTGCCAGCTCACCCGGACTAGCGGAGACCCAGTACTTC.

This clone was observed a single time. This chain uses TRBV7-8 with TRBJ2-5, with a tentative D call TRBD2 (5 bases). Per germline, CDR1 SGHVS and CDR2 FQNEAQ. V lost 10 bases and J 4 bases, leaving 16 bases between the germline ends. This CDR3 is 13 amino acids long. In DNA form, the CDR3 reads TGTGCCAACGGGGAATTTGAGGGAGAGACCCAGTACTTC. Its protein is CANGEFEGETQYF.

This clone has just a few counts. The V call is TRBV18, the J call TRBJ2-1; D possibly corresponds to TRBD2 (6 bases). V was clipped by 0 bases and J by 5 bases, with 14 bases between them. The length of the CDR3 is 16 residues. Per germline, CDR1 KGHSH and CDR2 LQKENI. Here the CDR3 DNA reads TGTGCCAGCTCACCACCGTGGCGGGATTTCCACAATGAGCAGTTCTTC. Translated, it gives CASSPPWRDFHNEQFF.

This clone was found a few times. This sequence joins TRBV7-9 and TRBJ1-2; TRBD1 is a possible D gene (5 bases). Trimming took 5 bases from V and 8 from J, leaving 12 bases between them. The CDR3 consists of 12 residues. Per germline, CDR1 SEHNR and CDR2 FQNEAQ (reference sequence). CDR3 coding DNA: TGTGCCAGCAGCCCGTGGGGGAGAGGCTACACCTTC. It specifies CASSPWGRGYTF. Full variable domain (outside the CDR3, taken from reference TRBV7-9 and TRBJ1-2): DTGVSQNPRHKITKRGQNVTFRCDPISEHNRLYWYRQTLGQGPEFLTYFQNEAQLEKSRLLSDRFSAERPKGSFSTLEIQRTEQGDSAMYLCASSPWGRGYTFGSGTRLTVV.

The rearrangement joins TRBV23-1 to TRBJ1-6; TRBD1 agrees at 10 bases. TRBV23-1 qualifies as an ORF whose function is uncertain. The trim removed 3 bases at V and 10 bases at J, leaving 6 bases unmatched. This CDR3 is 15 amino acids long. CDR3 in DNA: TGCGCCAGCAGTCACGCCGGGACAGGGGTATCACCCCTCCACTTT. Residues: CASSHAGTGVSPLHF.

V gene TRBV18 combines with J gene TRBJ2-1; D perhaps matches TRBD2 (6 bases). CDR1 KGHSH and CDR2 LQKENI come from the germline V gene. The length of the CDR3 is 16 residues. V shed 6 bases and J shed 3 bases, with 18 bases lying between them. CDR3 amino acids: CASSLTGTLNYNEQFF. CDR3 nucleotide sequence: TGTGCCAGCTCCCTCACGGGGACTCTCAACTACAATGAGCAGTTCTTC.

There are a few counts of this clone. The CDR3 spells CASSLRGSKEDTQYF. The CDR3 DNA follows: TGTGCCAGCAGCTTACGCGGGTCCAAGGAAGATACGCAGTATTTT. This chain uses TRBV7-9 with TRBJ2-3; TRBD2 might be the D (5 bases). V was clipped by 2 bases and J by 5 bases, with 14 bases between them. This CDR3 has 15 amino acids. CDR1 is SEHNR, CDR2 FQNEAQ, per germline (reference sequence).

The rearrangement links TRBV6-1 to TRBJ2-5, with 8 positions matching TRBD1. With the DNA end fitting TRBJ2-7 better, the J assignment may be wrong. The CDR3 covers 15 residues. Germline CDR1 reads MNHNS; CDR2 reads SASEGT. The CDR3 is CASIPTGVDTYEQYF. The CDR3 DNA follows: TGTGCCAGCATTCCGACAGGGGTGGATACCTACGAGCAGTACTTC.

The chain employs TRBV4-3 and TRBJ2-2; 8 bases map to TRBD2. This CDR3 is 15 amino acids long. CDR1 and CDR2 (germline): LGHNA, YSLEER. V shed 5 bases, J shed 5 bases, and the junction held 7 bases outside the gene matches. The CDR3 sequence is CASSTREGWTGELFF. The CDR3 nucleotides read TGCGCCAGCAGCACCCGGGAGGGTTGGACCGGGGAGCTGTTTTTT.

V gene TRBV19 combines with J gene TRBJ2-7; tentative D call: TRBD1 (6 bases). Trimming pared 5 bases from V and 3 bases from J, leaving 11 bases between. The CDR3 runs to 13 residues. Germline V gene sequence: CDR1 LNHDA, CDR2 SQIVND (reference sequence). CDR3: CASSPGHLYEQYF. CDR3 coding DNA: TGTGCCAGTAGTCCGGGACACCTCTACGAGCAGTACTTC.

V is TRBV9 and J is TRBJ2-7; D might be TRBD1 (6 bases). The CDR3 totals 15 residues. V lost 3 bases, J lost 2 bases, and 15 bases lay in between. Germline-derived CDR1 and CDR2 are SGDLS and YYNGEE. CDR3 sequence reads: CASSARDNSPYEQYF. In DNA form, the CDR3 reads TGTGCCAGCAGCGCTCGGGACAATTCACCCTACGAGCAGTACTTC.

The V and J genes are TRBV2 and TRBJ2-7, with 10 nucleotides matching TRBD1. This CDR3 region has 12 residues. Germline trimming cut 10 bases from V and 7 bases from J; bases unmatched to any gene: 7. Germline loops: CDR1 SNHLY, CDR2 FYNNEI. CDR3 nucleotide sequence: TGTGCCACCTCCGGGACAGGGGATGAGCAGTACTTC. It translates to CATSGTGDEQYF.

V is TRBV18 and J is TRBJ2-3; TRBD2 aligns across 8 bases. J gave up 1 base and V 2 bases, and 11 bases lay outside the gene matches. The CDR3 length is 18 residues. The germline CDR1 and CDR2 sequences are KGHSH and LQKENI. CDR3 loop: CASSPRTGGLGGTDTQYF. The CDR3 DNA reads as TGTGCCAGCTCACCAAGAACGGGGGGACTAGGGGGCACAGATACGCAGTATTTT.

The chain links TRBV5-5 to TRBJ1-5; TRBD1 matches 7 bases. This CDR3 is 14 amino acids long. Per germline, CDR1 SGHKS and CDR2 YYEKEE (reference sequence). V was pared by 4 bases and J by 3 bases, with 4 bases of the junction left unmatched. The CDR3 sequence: CASSPDRVNQPQHF. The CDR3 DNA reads TGTGCCAGCAGCCCAGACAGGGTCAATCAGCCCCAGCATTTT.

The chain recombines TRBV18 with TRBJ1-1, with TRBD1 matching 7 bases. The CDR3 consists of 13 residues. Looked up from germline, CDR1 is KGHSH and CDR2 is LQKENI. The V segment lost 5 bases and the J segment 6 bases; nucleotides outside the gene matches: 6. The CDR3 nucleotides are TGTGCCAGCTCATCCGGGACAGTCCCTGAAGCTTTCTTT. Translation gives CASSSGTVPEAFF.

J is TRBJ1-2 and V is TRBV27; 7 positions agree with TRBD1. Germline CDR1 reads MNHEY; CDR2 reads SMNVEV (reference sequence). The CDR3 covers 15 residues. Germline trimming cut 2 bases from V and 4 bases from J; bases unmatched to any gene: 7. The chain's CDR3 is CASSLGGGLGYGYTF. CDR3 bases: TGTGCCAGCAGTTTAGGAGGGGGCCTGGGCTATGGCTACACCTTC.

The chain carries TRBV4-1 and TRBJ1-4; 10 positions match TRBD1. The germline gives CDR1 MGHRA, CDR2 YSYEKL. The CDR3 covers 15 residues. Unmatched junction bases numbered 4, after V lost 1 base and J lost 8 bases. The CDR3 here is CASSQVRTGGEKLFF. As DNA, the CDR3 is TGCGCCAGCAGCCAAGTTCGGACAGGGGGGGAAAAACTGTTTTTT.

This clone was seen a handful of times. CDR3 region: CASSLSGRDYEQYF. CDR3 DNA sequence: TGTGCCAGTAGTCTTAGCGGGAGGGACTACGAGCAGTACTTC. The chain is built from TRBV19 and TRBJ2-7, with TRBD2 matching over 11 bases. There are 14 residues in the CDR3. Germline V gene sequence: CDR1 LNHDA, CDR2 SQIVND (reference sequence). V trimming: 5 bases; J trimming: 3 bases; junction bases outside the gene matches: 3.

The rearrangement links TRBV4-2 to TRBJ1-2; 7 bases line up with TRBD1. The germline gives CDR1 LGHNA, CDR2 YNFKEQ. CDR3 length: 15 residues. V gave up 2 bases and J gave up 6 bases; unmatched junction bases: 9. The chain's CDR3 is CASSQHPTGNDGYTF. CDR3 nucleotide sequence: TGTGCCAGCAGCCAACACCCGACAGGGAACGATGGCTACACCTTC.

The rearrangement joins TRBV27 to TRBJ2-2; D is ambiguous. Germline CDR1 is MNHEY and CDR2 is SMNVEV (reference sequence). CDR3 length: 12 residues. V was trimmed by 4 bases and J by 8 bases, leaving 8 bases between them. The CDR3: CASSYSTGELFF. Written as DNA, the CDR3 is TGTGCCAGCAGTTACAGTACTGGGGAGCTGTTTTTT.

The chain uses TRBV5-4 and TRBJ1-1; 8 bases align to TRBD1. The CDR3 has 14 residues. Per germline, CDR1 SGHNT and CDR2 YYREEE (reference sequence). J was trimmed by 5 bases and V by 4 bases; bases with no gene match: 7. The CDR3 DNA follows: TGTGCCAGCAGCCCCGGACAGGGAGGGACTGAAGCTTTCTTT. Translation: CASSPGQGGTEAFF.

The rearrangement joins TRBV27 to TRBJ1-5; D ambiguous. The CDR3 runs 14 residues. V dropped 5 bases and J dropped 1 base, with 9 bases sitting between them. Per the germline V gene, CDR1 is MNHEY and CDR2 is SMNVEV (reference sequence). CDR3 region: CASSRGFSNQPQHF. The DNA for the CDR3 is TGTGCCAGCAGTCGGGGATTCAGCAATCAGCCCCAGCATTTT.

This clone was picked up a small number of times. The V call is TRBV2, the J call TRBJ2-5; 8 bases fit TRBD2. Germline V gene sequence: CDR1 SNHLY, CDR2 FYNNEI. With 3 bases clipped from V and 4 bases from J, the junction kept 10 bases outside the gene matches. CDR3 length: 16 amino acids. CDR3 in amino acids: CASSDLPWLAGETQYF. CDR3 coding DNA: TGTGCCAGCAGTGACCTGCCGTGGCTAGCGGGAGAGACCCAGTACTTC.

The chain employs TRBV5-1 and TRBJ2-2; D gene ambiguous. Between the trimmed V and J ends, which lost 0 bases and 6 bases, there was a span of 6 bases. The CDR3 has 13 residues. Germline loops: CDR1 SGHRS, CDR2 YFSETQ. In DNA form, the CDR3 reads TGCGCCAGCAGCTTGGTAGGTGCCGGGGAGCTGTTTTTT. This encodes CASSLVGAGELFF.

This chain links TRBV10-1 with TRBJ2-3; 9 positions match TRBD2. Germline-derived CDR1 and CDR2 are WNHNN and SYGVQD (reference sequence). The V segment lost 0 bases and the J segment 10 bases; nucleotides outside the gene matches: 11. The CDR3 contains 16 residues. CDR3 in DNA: TGCGCCAGCAGTGAGTCGAACGCGGCGGGGGGGCCCTCGCAGTATTTT. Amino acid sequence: CASSESNAAGGPSQYF.

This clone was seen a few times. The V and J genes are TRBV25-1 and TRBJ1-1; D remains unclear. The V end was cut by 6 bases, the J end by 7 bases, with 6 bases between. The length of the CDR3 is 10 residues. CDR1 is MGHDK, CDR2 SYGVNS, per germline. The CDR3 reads CASRDLEAFF. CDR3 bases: TGTGCCAGCAGAGACCTTGAAGCTTTCTTT.

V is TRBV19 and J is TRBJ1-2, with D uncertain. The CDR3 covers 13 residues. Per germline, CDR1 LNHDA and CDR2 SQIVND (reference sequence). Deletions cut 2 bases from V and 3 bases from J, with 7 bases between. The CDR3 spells CASSISGHYGYTF. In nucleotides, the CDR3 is TGTGCCAGTAGTATATCTGGACACTATGGCTACACCTTC.